Listed below are T cell receptor beta chains from one sample, sequenced in a study of cytomegalovirus exposure and HLA in healthy donors. Clones were read by immunoSEQ multiplex PCR, and TCRdb kept only the in-frame ones, dropping some. The sample yields about 120,000 clones, around 80% seen once. Source material: PBMCs. These receptors were collected from a man aged 18 to 29 in good health and CMV-seronegative. Both conserved end residues are part of each CDR3. A D gene is named only where the DNA matches it firmly. Size is stated for part of the rows, as once, few or many counts, or as a class when the clone is expanded.

d_call	v_call	cdr3_length	j_call	clone_size	cdr3_aa	cdr3_nt
-	TRBV19	14	TRBJ2-7	-	CASRRQALSYEQYF	TGTGCCAGTAGGCGACAGGCCCTCTCCTACGAGCAGTACTTC
-	TRBV5-6	16	TRBJ2-2	few	CASSLWSGPFTGELFF	TGTGCCAGCAGCTTGTGGAGCGGACCCTTCACCGGGGAGCTGTTTTTT
-	TRBV29-1	12	TRBJ1-2	-	CSVGGEDYGYTF	TGCAGCGTTGGGGGGGAGGACTATGGCTACACCTTC
TRBD1	TRBV19	14	TRBJ1-1	-	CASSSGQGKTEAFF	TGTGCCAGTAGTTCAGGACAGGGAAAGACTGAAGCTTTCTTT
TRBD1	TRBV28	13	TRBJ1-1	-	CATYRGDNTEAFF	TGTGCCACCTACAGGGGAGACAACACTGAAGCTTTCTTT
-	TRBV4-2	14	TRBJ1-6	few	CASSQTLAGSPLHF	TGTGCCAGCAGCCAAACCCTAGCGGGCTCACCCCTCCACTTT
-	TRBV7-9	17	TRBJ2-1	-	CASSLGLTGSSYNEQFF	TGTGCCAGCAGCTTAGGTTTGACGGGAAGCTCCTACAATGAGCAGTTCTTC
TRBD1	TRBV7-9	14	TRBJ1-1	-	CASSQQGANTEAFF	TGTGCCAGCAGCCAACAGGGGGCGAACACTGAAGCTTTCTTT
-	TRBV29-1	13	TRBJ1-4	-	CSGKQGRSEKLFF	TGCAGCGGAAAACAGGGCCGGAGTGAAAAACTGTTTTTT
TRBD2	TRBV28	12	TRBJ2-3	-	CASSSGLVGQYF	TGTGCCAGCAGTTCCGGACTAGTAGGGCAGTATTTT
TRBD1	TRBV19	18	TRBJ1-5	-	CASTSGQGPGMGNQPQHF	TGTGCCAGTACCTCGGGACAGGGGCCCGGCATGGGCAATCAGCCCCAGCATTTT
-	TRBV5-5	14	TRBJ1-1	-	CASSFGGQLTEAFF	TGTGCCAGCAGCTTTGGGGGCCAGCTCACTGAAGCTTTCTTT
-	TRBV2	12	TRBJ1-2	-	CASRASNYGYTF	TGTGCCAGCAGGGCCTCTAACTATGGCTACACCTTC
-	TRBV19	12	TRBJ1-2	few	CASSIGGNGYTF	TGTGCCAGTAGTATCGGGGGTAACGGCTACACCTTC
-	TRBV11-2	12	TRBJ1-1	-	CASSLLSSEAFF	TGTGCCAGCAGCTTATTATCTTCTGAAGCTTTCTTT
-	TRBV5-5	15	TRBJ2-2	once	CASSLRSTGTGELFF	TGTGCCAGCAGCCTACGATCGACTGGTACCGGGGAGCTGTTTTTT
TRBD1	TRBV2	14	TRBJ2-1	-	CASRRDSSYNEQFF	TGTGCCAGCCGCCGGGACAGCTCCTACAATGAGCAGTTCTTC
TRBD1	TRBV6-6	16	TRBJ1-1	once	CASSSINRGLNTEAFF	TGTGCCAGCAGTTCGATTAACAGGGGCCTGAACACTGAAGCTTTCTTT
-	TRBV13	18	TRBJ2-5	-	CASSIRHAGGLLQETQYF	TGTGCCAGCAGTATACGACACGCAGGGGGACTGTTACAAGAGACCCAGTACTTC
TRBD2	TRBV28	15	TRBJ2-1	once	CASFTGTSGTNEQFF	TGTGCCAGCTTTACCGGGACTAGCGGGACTAATGAGCAGTTCTTC
TRBD2	TRBV27	16	TRBJ2-5	-	CASSFRWREGQETQYF	TGTGCCAGCAGTTTTAGATGGCGGGAGGGACAAGAGACCCAGTACTTC
-	TRBV28	14	TRBJ1-2	few	CASSAVGVIGGYTF	TGTGCCAGCAGCGCCGTAGGGGTAATAGGGGGCTACACCTTC
-	TRBV4-3	14	TRBJ2-7	once	CASSQGRGTYEQYF	TGCGCCAGCAGCCAAGGTCGGGGTACCTACGAGCAGTACTTC
-	TRBV9	15	TRBJ2-5	-	CASSVASYSHETQYF	TGTGCCAGCAGCGTAGCTAGTTACTCCCATGAAACCCAGTACTTC
-	TRBV4-3	15	TRBJ1-1	-	CASSRLWGEDTEAFF	TGCGCCAGCAGCCGCCTTTGGGGGGAGGACACTGAAGCTTTCTTT
-	TRBV6-5	15	TRBJ1-1	once	CASSYGRQGLIEAFF	TGTGCCAGCAGTTACGGGCGGCAGGGGTTAATTGAAGCTTTCTTT
-	TRBV19	13	TRBJ1-6	once	CAARDNLNSPLHF	TGTGCCGCCCGGGACAACCTGAATTCACCCCTCCACTTT
TRBD1	TRBV28	15	TRBJ2-3	-	CASSSPGQGADTQYF	TGTGCCAGCAGTTCACCGGGACAGGGGGCAGATACGCAGTATTTT
TRBD2	TRBV18	15	TRBJ2-1	-	CASSPLAGVGNEQFF	TGTGCCAGCTCCCCTCTAGCGGGAGTGGGCAATGAGCAGTTCTTC
TRBD2	TRBV5-3	16	TRBJ2-3	-	CARSPGRRWSTDTQYF	TGTGCCAGAAGCCCCGGGAGGAGATGGAGCACAGATACGCAGTATTTT
-	TRBV7-2	14	TRBJ1-1	-	CASSLGGGFSEAFF	TGTGCCAGCAGCTTAGGCGGAGGATTTTCTGAAGCTTTCTTT
TRBD1	TRBV2	17	TRBJ1-1	-	CASKNDRGIDPNTEAFF	TGTGCCAGCAAAAACGACAGGGGGATTGATCCGAACACTGAAGCTTTCTTT
-	TRBV7-9	11	TRBJ2-1	-	CASSPGGWQFF	TGTGCCAGCAGCCCCGGGGGTTGGCAGTTCTTC
-	TRBV9	15	TRBJ2-1	-	CANSVVSRGHNEQFF	TGTGCCAACAGCGTAGTTTCCAGAGGCCACAATGAGCAGTTCTTC
TRBD1	TRBV11-2	17	TRBJ2-4	-	CASSFRTGSVTKNIQYF	TGTGCCAGCAGCTTCCGGACAGGGAGCGTTACCAAAAACATTCAGTACTTC
TRBD2	TRBV9	15	TRBJ2-7	-	CASSVGGLAVFEQYF	TGTGCCAGCAGCGTAGGAGGACTAGCGGTGTTCGAGCAGTACTTC
-	TRBV29-1	14	TRBJ1-2	-	CSVDSMGAFYGYTF	TGCAGCGTTGACTCCATGGGGGCGTTCTATGGCTACACCTTC
TRBD1	TRBV7-9	13	TRBJ1-2	-	CSSSEQGDSGYTF	TGTTCCAGCAGCGAACAGGGGGACAGTGGCTACACCTTC
-	TRBV5-1	18	TRBJ1-6	-	CASSLYPTRDTTHSPLHF	TGCGCCAGCAGCTTGTATCCGACCCGGGACACCACTCATTCACCCCTCCACTTT
-	TRBV11-2	19	TRBJ2-3	-	CASSLGGPKPSGSTDTQYF	TGTGCCAGCAGCCTTGGGGGCCCCAAACCTAGCGGCAGCACAGATACGCAGTATTTT
TRBD2	TRBV7-2	17	TRBJ2-3	few	CASSLAEGLAVLNTQYF	TGTGCCAGCAGCTTAGCGGAGGGACTAGCGGTTTTGAATACGCAGTATTTT
-	TRBV10-1	13	TRBJ2-1	-	CASTQDLGSEQFF	TGCGCCAGCACTCAAGACTTAGGGAGTGAGCAGTTCTTC
-	TRBV5-4	15	TRBJ2-2	-	CASSSRTHNTGELFF	TGTGCCAGCAGCTCACGGACACATAACACCGGGGAGCTGTTTTTT
TRBD2	TRBV9	15	TRBJ2-2	-	CASSVTSGSSGELFF	TGTGCCAGCAGCGTAACTAGCGGGAGCTCCGGGGAGCTGTTTTTT
TRBD2	TRBV28	14	TRBJ2-1	-	CASRLAGGLDEQFF	TGTGCCAGTCGCCTAGCGGGAGGGCTCGATGAGCAGTTCTTC
TRBD2	TRBV11-2	15	TRBJ2-3	-	CASSLVRTSGDTQYF	TGTGCCAGCAGCTTAGTAAGGACTAGCGGGGATACGCAGTATTTT